This entry concerns a single T cell receptor beta chain. The sample belongs to a study of response to subunit inactivated influenza vaccine. Germline CDR1 reads SGHTA; CDR2 reads FQGNSA. The junction had 9 bases not matched to a gene; V was cut back by 5 bases and J by 5 bases. This CDR3 contains 16 residues. A single record per CDR3 protein comes from TCRdb applying MiXCR to the RT-PCR reads. Found here are hundreds of thousands of distinct CDR3 sequences, approximately 15% of them singletons; the top ten hold around 7.3%. Here the sequenced sample was PBMCs from blood, taken approximately 15 days before vaccination. The chain couples TRBV7-2 to TRBJ2-4, with 10 bases lining up with TRBD2. The receptor's source is a man aged 45-65 years who received an inactivated influenza vaccine. CDR3 nucleotides: TGTGCCAGCAGCATACTTAGCGGGAGGCGGGAAAACATTCAGTACTTC. This gives the protein CASSILSGRRENIQYF.